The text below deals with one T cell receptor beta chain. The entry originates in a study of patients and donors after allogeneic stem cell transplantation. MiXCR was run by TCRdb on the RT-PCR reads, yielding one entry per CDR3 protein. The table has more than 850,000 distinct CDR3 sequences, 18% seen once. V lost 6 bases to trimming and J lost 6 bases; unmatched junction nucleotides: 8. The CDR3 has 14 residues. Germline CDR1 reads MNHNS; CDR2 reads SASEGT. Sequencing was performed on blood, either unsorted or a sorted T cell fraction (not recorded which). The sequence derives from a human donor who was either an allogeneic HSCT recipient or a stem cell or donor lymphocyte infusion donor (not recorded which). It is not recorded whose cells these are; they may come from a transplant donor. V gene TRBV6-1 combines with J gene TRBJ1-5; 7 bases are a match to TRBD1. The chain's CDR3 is CASRPDRVGQPQHF. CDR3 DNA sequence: TGTGCCAGCAGACCCGACAGGGTAGGTCAGCCCCAGCATTTT.